Sequencing of this T cell receptor beta chain was carried out in a study of CD8 T cells in Susac syndrome. TCR beta from blood CD8+ and CD4+ T cells was sequenced. Healthy donors constituted the controls, which were matched for age and sex. The TEMRA cells underwent FACS enrichment, while the CD8+ and CD4+ T cells underwent negative isolation. The CDR3 spans 15 residues. Trimming stripped 2 bases from V and 7 bases from J, with 19 bases between. Per the germline V gene, CDR1 is SGHRS and CDR2 is YFSETQ. An input of about 0.45 to 1 ug of RNA was subjected to reverse transcription using random hexamers. immunoSEQ multiplex PCR amplified TCR beta CDR3 across 54 Vbeta, 13 Jbeta. TCRdb re-called the immunoSEQ multiplex PCR reads with MiXCR, one entry per CDR3 protein. The sample yields 60,000 to 75,000 distinct CDR3 sequences, around 93% seen once.

The rearrangement uses TRBV5-1 and TRBJ2-7, with D unclear. The sequencing input was CD8+ T cells from PBMCs. This TCR came from a human donor in good health. CDR3 loop: CASSFTGPKSWEQYF. DNA for the CDR3: TGCGCCAGCAGCTTCACCGGGCCCAAGTCGTGGGAGCAGTACTTC.